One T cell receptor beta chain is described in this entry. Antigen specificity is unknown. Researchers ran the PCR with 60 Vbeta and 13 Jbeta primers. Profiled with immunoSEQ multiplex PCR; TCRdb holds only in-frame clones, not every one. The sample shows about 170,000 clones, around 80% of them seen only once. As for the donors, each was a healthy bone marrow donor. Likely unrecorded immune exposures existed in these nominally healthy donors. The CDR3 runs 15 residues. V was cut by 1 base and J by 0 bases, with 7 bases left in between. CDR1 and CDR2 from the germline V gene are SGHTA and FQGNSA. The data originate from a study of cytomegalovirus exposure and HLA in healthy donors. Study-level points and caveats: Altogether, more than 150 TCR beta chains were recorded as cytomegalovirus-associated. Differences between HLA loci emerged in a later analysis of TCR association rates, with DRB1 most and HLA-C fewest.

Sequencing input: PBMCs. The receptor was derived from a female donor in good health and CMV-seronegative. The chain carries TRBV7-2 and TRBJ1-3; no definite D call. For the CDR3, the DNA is TGTGCCAGCAGCTTAGGGACTTACTCTGGAAACACCATATATTTT. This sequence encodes CASSLGTYSGNTIYF.